This T cell receptor beta chain was captured by sequencing in a study of blood T cell repertoires in COVID-19. Study-level background: The United States, Italy and Spain provided the acute and convalescent COVID-19 samples. T cells, B-cell-depleted T cells, or PBMCs provided the cDNA or gDNA that served as material.

Repertoires were generated with immunoSEQ multiplex PCR, while TCRdb's copy carries only in-frame clones and drops some. Of 250,000 or so clones listed, more than 70% are singletons. This CDR3 region has 14 residues. Germline assignment: CDR1 MGHDK and CDR2 SYGVNS. V was trimmed by 8 bases and J by 2 bases, leaving 13 bases between them. The receptor was derived from a woman in her 40s who had recovered from COVID-19. The sample comprised peripheral blood. The chain has TRBV25-1 and TRBJ1-3; maybe TRBD1 (6 bases). The CDR3 sequence: CASGTPSAGNTIYF. DNA for the CDR3: TGTGCCAGCGGGACACCGAGTGCTGGAAACACCATATATTTT.